This T cell receptor (beta chain) was recorded in a study of a mutant IDH1 vaccine in newly diagnosed glioma. Study overall: Treated patients were roughly 60% male, roughly 40% female, mean age 40.4 years. Prior therapy was radiotherapy, temozolomide, or both; most received both.

Sample time point: week 11, during vaccination. The content of each vaccine dose was 300 ug of mutant IDH1 20-mer peptide, and topical imiquimod accompanied it. Profiled with immunoSEQ multiplex PCR; TCRdb holds only in-frame clones, not every one. The sample includes 110,000 or so clones, about 90% of them seen just once. The CDR3 contains 15 residues. Per germline, CDR1 LGHNT and CDR2 FRNRAP. V gave up 6 bases and J gave up 0 bases, with 11 bases separating them. As to this clone: Its target is not known.

The specimen comprised PBMCs, sampled from a glioma patient whose treatment included an IDH1 peptide vaccine. The sequence was obtained from a woman aged 45-59 years with glioma. V is TRBV12-5 and J is TRBJ1-4; possible D gene TRBD1, 6 bases. CDR3 sequence: CASGLGGATNEKLFF. CDR3 bases: TGTGCTAGTGGACTCGGGGGCGCAACTAATGAAAAACTGTTTTTT.